The 14 T cell receptor beta chains below come from one sample, sequenced in a study of regulatory T cells in long-lasting Graves disease. The time point was: newly diagnosed GD, antithyroid drugs for less than 3 months. With RNA extracted from PBMCs as input, the TCR library was made. Arm-PCR of CDR3 regions and iRepertoire HTBI primers were used to build TCR beta libraries. TCRdb fed the multiplex PCR reads into MiXCR, producing one record per CDR3 protein. The sample has about 540,000 distinct CDR3 sequences; less than 15% are singletons. This sample also belongs to another study, concerning T cells in Graves' hyperthyroidism and ophthalmopathy.

This material consisted of peripheral blood mononuclear cells (PBMCs), taken at new diagnosis, from a patient treated with antithyroid drugs. These receptors were collected from a man aged 25 to 40 with Graves disease.

There are many counts of this clonotype. The chain uses TRBV29-1 and TRBJ2-5; the match to TRBD1 covers 7 bases. Per the germline V gene, CDR1 is SQVTM and CDR2 is ANQGSEA. The CDR3 loop spans 12 amino acids. With V trimmed by 4 bases and J by 6 bases, 5 bases remained unmatched. The CDR3 loop reads CSVGQGEKTQYF. CDR3 DNA sequence: TGCAGCGTTGGGCAGGGGGAAAAGACCCAGTACTTC.

Points on this clonotype: Since a much larger clone is just one base distant, this may be a read error. The rearrangement links TRBV14 to TRBJ2-1, with D perhaps being TRBD1 or TRBD2 (6 bases each). Germline V gives CDR1 SGHDN, CDR2 FVKESK. CDR3 length: 13 residues. CDR3 sequence: CTSSQGGRDEQFF. The CDR3 nucleotides are TGTACCAGCAGCCAAGGGGGGCGCGATGAGCAGTTCTTC. Looking up the rest from reference TRBV14 and TRBJ2-1 gives the full variable domain: EAGVTQFPSHSVIEKGQTVTLRCDPISGHDNLYWYRRVMGKEIKFLLHFVKESKQDESGMPNNRFLAERTGGTYSTLKVQPAELEDSGVYFCTSSQGGRDEQFFGPGTRLTVL.

This clonotype occurred many times. This CDR3 reads CATSDPRDGSYEQYF. The CDR3 DNA is TGTGCCACCAGTGATCCCCGGGACGGCAGTTACGAGCAGTACTTC. This rearrangement joins TRBV24-1 to TRBJ2-7; D is perhaps TRBD1 or TRBD2 (5 bases each). Germline V CDR1 and CDR2: KGHDR, SFDVKD. CDR3 size: 15 residues. With 3 bases removed from V and 4 bases from J, the gap between germline ends came to 15 bases.

This clonotype was detected many times. DNA of the CDR3: TGTGCCAGCAGTTTAAGCGACAGGGGGCGATACGAGCAGTACTTC. Protein product: CASSLSDRGRYEQYF. The chain uses TRBV27 and TRBJ2-7; TRBD1 agrees at 10 bases. Trimming removed 2 bases from V and 4 bases from J; junction bases left unmatched: 5. The CDR3 runs 15 residues. In germline, CDR1 is MNHEY, CDR2 SMNVEV (reference sequence).

V gene TRBV20-1 combines with J gene TRBJ2-7, with D tentatively TRBD2 (6 bases). The V end lost 3 bases, the J end lost 0 bases, and 18 bases lay between the germline ends. In germline, CDR1 is DFQATT, CDR2 SNEGSKA (reference sequence). The CDR3 extends over 16 amino acids. Here the CDR3 DNA reads TGCAGTGCTAGGTTCGGCAGAGCGGGCAGCTCCTACGAGCAGTACTTC. It codes for CSARFGRAGSSYEQYF.

This clonotype was seen more than once but under ten times. This chain uses TRBV3-1 with TRBJ2-1, with 8 positions matching TRBD2. The V gene end was trimmed by 0 bases and the J gene end by 12 bases; junction bases not matched to a gene: 4. This CDR3 comprises 13 residues. Germline V lookup: CDR1 LGHDT, CDR2 YNNKEL (reference sequence). In nucleotides, the CDR3 is TGTGCCAGCAGCCAAGAAGGGCTAGCGGGGCAGTTCTTC. Amino acids: CASSQEGLAGQFF.

This rearrangement joins TRBV27 to TRBJ1-1; D perhaps matches TRBD1 (6 bases). Germline V gene data show CDR1 as MNHEY and CDR2 as SMNVEV (reference sequence). Trimming took 9 bases from V and 1 from J, leaving 12 bases between them. There are 13 residues in the CDR3. CDR3 in amino acids: CASSQGSNTEAFF. The CDR3 DNA follows: TGTGCCAGTTCACAGGGTTCGAACACTGAAGCTTTCTTT.

This clonotype was seen ten or more times. The V and J genes are TRBV12-3 or TRBV12-4 and TRBJ2-2; D might be TRBD2 (5 bases). There are 14 residues in the CDR3. The V end was cut by 1 base, the J end by 8 bases, with 11 bases between. The CDR3 is CASSLVGGGGELFF. The CDR3 DNA is TGTGCCAGCAGTTTAGTTGGTGGAGGAGGGGAGCTGTTTTTT.

The gene calls are TRBV25-1 and TRBJ2-3; 11 nucleotides line up with TRBD2. CDR1 and CDR2 (germline): MGHDK, SYGVNS. V was clipped by 4 bases and J by 3 bases; unmatched bases: 6. The CDR3 has 16 amino acids. Here the CDR3 DNA reads TGTGCCAGCAGTGTCCTAGCGGGAGGAATGACAGATACGCAGTATTTT. Translation gives CASSVLAGGMTDTQYF.

This clonotype has ten or more counts. The chain employs TRBV2 and TRBJ2-1; possibly TRBD2 for D (6 bases). Trimming took 5 bases from V and 10 from J, leaving 12 bases between them. This CDR3 has 12 residues. Germline V gene lookup returns CDR1 SNHLY and CDR2 FYNNEI. The CDR3 protein is CASSSGGGEQFF. As DNA, the CDR3 is TGTGCCAGCAGTTCCGGGGGAGGCGAGCAGTTCTTC.

There are many counts of this clonotype. The chain joins TRBV20-1 to TRBJ2-7; D is perhaps TRBD1 or TRBD2 (6 bases each). Germline assignment: CDR1 DFQATT and CDR2 SNEGSKA (reference sequence). The V end was cut by 0 bases, the J end by 2 bases, with 14 bases between. CDR3 length equals 15 residues. CDR3 nucleotide sequence: TGCAGTGCTAGAGACAGTAATCGGGGGCCCTACGAGCAGTACTTC. Translation: CSARDSNRGPYEQYF.

In this sample, this clonotype turned up many times. V gene TRBV2 combines with J gene TRBJ2-4; 7 bases agree with TRBD1. Per the germline V gene, CDR1 is SNHLY and CDR2 is FYNNEI. The CDR3 extends over 15 amino acids. V dropped 3 bases and J dropped 3; count of bases not matched to a gene: 5. This CDR3 reads CASSDQTGNKNIQYF. The CDR3 DNA reads TGTGCCAGCAGTGACCAGACAGGGAACAAAAACATTCAGTACTTC.

This clonotype was seen at least ten times. The junction departs from the called germline gene at one end, perhaps through a read error. This chain joins TRBV7-7 and TRBJ2-1; tentative D call: TRBD2 (6 bases). The germline CDR1 and CDR2 sequences are SSHAT and FNYEAQ (reference sequence). This CDR3 spans 14 amino acids. CDR3 sequence: CASSPLGSAAEQFF. CDR3 DNA: TGTGCTAGCAGCCCCCTCGGGAGTGCGGCTGAGCAGTTCTTC.

This clonotype has at least ten counts. The chain couples TRBV29-1 to TRBJ1-5; D may be TRBD1 (6 bases). Germline values: CDR1 SQVTM, CDR2 ANQGSEA. Between the trimmed V and J ends, which lost 1 base and 5 bases, there was a span of 9 bases. The CDR3 runs 13 residues. CDR3 sequence reads: CSVEVGGDQPQHF. The CDR3 region has the DNA TGCAGCGTTGAAGTAGGGGGGGATCAGCCCCAGCATTTT.